The clone carrying this T cell receptor beta chain showed up just a few times. CDR3 length equals 15 residues. Germline V gene lookup returns CDR1 DFQATT and CDR2 SNEGSKA (reference sequence). This sample is part of a study of CD8 T cells in ankylosing spondylitis. The TCR beta libraries were generated through quantitative 5'-RACE incorporating molecular barcodes. TCRdb redid the calling of the 5' RACE reads with MiXCR, one entry per CDR3 protein. The top ten hold roughly 9.2% of the sample, which has 250,000 to 400,000 distinct CDR3 sequences, around a tenth seen once. The TCR originated in a female donor with ankylosing spondylitis or in good health (not recorded which). Source material: blood, either unsorted or a sorted T cell fraction (not recorded which). The rearrangement links TRBV20-1 to TRBJ1-6, with TRBD1 as a possible D gene (5 bases). CDR3 bases: TGCACGGCCTTGAGCTTGGGGGTACGGGGTTCACCCCTCCACTTT. As protein: CTALSLGVRGSPLHF.